The rows below give T cell receptor beta chains drawn from one sample of a study of cytomegalovirus exposure and HLA in healthy donors. Method: immunoSEQ multiplex PCR; TCRdb's copy keeps in-frame clones and lacks some. The profile shows 80,000 to 90,000 clones, more than 80% of them singletons. Sequencing used PBMCs. These TCRs come from a woman aged 30 to 39 in good health and CMV-seronegative. CDR3s include the opening cysteine and the closing phenylalanine or tryptophan. D genes are given only for firm matches. Size values are once, few and many counts, or a class for expanded clones, and some rows have none.

TRBJ1-2 | . | 15 | TRBV5-1 | TRBD1 | CASSPLRQGLYGYTF | TGCGCCAGCAGCCCGCTGAGACAGGGACTTTATGGCTACACCTTC
TRBJ2-3 | . | 18 | TRBV11-2 | TRBD2 | CASSSLSPSSGYTDTQYF | TGTGCCAGCAGCTCATTAAGCCCATCTAGCGGATACACAGATACGCAGTATTTT
TRBJ1-3 | . | 16 | TRBV9 | TRBD1 | CASSPRQGAYGNTIYF | TGTGCCAGCAGCCCGCGACAGGGGGCGTACGGAAACACCATATATTTT
TRBJ2-3 | . | 18 | TRBV7-8 | TRBD2 | CASRITSGNRPSTDTQYF | TGTGCCAGCCGTATAACTAGCGGGAATCGACCTAGCACAGATACGCAGTATTTT
TRBJ2-7 | . | 13 | TRBV7-9 | . | CASSRGTTWEQYF | TGTGCCAGCAGCCGGGGGACGACATGGGAGCAGTACTTC
TRBJ2-2 | . | 15 | TRBV5-1 | . | CASSADRANTGELFF | TGCGCCAGCAGCGCGGACAGAGCGAACACCGGGGAGCTGTTTTTT
TRBJ1-1 | . | 14 | TRBV19 | . | CASSIRGPTTEAFF | TGTGCCAGTAGTATAAGGGGCCCCACGACTGAAGCTTTCTTT
TRBJ2-7 | . | 17 | TRBV27 | . | CASSLFGSGKNLYEQYF | TGTGCCAGCAGTTTATTCGGGTCGGGGAAAAACTTATACGAGCAGTACTTC
TRBJ2-7 | . | 16 | TRBV7-9 | . | CASSLGSGEPIYEQYF | TGTGCCAGCAGCTTAGGTTCCGGGGAACCCATCTACGAGCAGTACTTC
TRBJ1-2 | . | 15 | TRBV14 | TRBD1 | CASSQGTGGLLGYTF | TGTGCCAGCAGCCAAGGGACAGGGGGTCTGCTGGGCTACACCTTC
TRBJ2-3 | . | 12 | TRBV5-1 | . | CASSKEGDTQYF | TGCGCCAGCAGCAAGGAGGGAGATACGCAGTATTTT
TRBJ2-2 | . | 10 | TRBV30 | . | CAYYRGELFF | TGTGCCTACTACCGGGGGGAGCTGTTTTTT
TRBJ2-5 | . | 14 | TRBV2 | TRBD2 | CASSILAGEETQYF | TGTGCCAGCAGTATACTAGCGGGAGAAGAGACCCAGTACTTC
TRBJ2-7 | . | 12 | TRBV28 | TRBD1 | CASSDRGYEQYF | TGTGCCAGCAGCGACAGGGGCTACGAGCAGTACTTC
TRBJ2-1 | . | 14 | TRBV6-5 | . | CASSYFGDKDEQFF | TGTGCCAGCAGTTACTTCGGGGACAAGGATGAGCAGTTCTTC
TRBJ2-1 | . | 18 | TRBV5-6 | . | CASSTFSAREQAFGEQFF | TGTGCCAGCAGCACATTTTCCGCGCGCGAACAGGCCTTCGGTGAGCAGTTCTTC
TRBJ1-2 | . | 15 | TRBV14 | TRBD1 | CASSQDFRGAYGYTF | TGTGCCAGCAGCCAGGACTTCAGGGGGGCATATGGCTACACCTTC
TRBJ2-1 | . | 17 | TRBV5-1 | TRBD2 | CASSLEVLAGIPNEQFF | TGCGCCAGCAGCTTGGAAGTTCTAGCGGGCATTCCCAATGAGCAGTTCTTC
TRBJ2-7 | . | 15 | TRBV27 | TRBD2 | CASSPGTSGRSEQYF | TGTGCCAGCAGTCCGGGGACTAGCGGGAGGAGTGAGCAGTACTTC
TRBJ2-1 | few | 14 | TRBV5-6 | TRBD2 | CASNQREGSNEQFF | TGTGCCAGCAACCAGCGGGAGGGGAGCAATGAGCAGTTCTTC
TRBJ1-1 | once | 14 | TRBV18 | TRBD1 | CASSPGQGIPEAFF | TGTGCCAGCTCACCGGGACAGGGCATCCCTGAAGCTTTCTTT
TRBJ2-7 | once | 15 | TRBV10-3 | TRBD2 | CAISESRTRTYEQYF | TGTGCCATCAGTGAGTCTAGGACTAGGACCTACGAGCAGTACTTC
TRBJ2-5 | . | 15 | TRBV5-4 | TRBD1 | CASSSPGQGGETQYF | TGTGCCAGCAGCTCTCCGGGACAGGGTGGAGAGACCCAGTACTTC
TRBJ2-1 | . | 17 | TRBV7-2 | TRBD2 | CASSLVGGTGGKNEQFF | TGTGCCAGCAGCTTAGTTGGGGGGACGGGAGGTAAAAATGAGCAGTTCTTC
TRBJ2-1 | . | 14 | TRBV11-3 | . | CASSLGRGDNEQFF | TGTGCCAGCAGCTTAGGGCGGGGAGACAATGAGCAGTTCTTC
TRBJ1-1 | once | 14 | TRBV5-4 | . | CASSLAGVGTEAFF | TGTGCCAGCAGCTTGGCGGGGGTGGGCACTGAAGCTTTCTTT
TRBJ2-5 | few | 15 | TRBV7-8 | TRBD1 | CASSAGTGFGETQYF | TGTGCCAGCAGCGCCGGGACAGGGTTCGGAGAGACCCAGTACTTC
TRBJ1-1 | . | 18 | TRBV14 | TRBD1 | CASSPERGQGIRNTEAFF | TGTGCCAGCAGCCCTGAAAGAGGACAGGGTATACGGAACACTGAAGCTTTCTTT
TRBJ2-3 | . | 14 | TRBV4-1 | TRBD2 | CASSQEGTIDTQYF | TGCGCCAGCAGCCAAGAAGGGACTATAGATACGCAGTATTTT
TRBJ1-5 | . | 14 | TRBV7-9 | . | CASSLGAQNQPQHF | TGTGCCAGCAGCTTAGGGGCACAGAATCAGCCCCAGCATTTT
TRBJ2-2 | . | 15 | TRBV9 | . | CASSVTQANTGELFF | TGTGCCAGCAGCGTGACACAGGCCAACACCGGGGAGCTGTTTTTT
TRBJ2-2 | few | 15 | TRBV14 | . | CASSLTLGNTGELFF | TGTGCCAGCAGCCTGACACTAGGGAACACCGGGGAGCTGTTTTTT
TRBJ2-7 | . | 12 | TRBV9 | TRBD1 | CASSTGDGEQYF | TGTGCCAGCAGCACAGGGGACGGCGAGCAGTACTTC
TRBJ1-1 | . | 17 | TRBV27 | TRBD1 | CASNNRDRGLLNTEAFF | TGTGCCAGCAACAACCGGGACAGGGGTCTCCTGAACACTGAAGCTTTCTTT
TRBJ1-5 | . | 11 | TRBV20-1 | . | CSARSGRTQHF | TGCAGTGCTAGATCGGGGAGGACCCAGCATTTT
TRBJ1-6 | . | 16 | TRBV11-2 | . | CASSSGGGPGNSPLHF | TGTGCCAGCAGCTCCGGGGGGGGGCCGGGAAATTCACCCCTCCACTTT
TRBJ2-3 | . | 16 | TRBV21-1 | . | CASSKARDTRRDTQYF | TGTGCCAGCAGCAAAGCGCGCGACACCCGGCGAGATACGCAGTATTTT
TRBJ2-3 | . | 13 | TRBV23-1 | . | CASSQTVRDTQYF | TGCGCCAGCAGTCAAACAGTTAGAGATACGCAGTATTTT
TRBJ2-3 | . | 15 | TRBV7-8 | . | CAITTGGQRSNTQYF | TGTGCCATAACAACCGGGGGACAGAGAAGTAATACGCAGTATTTT
TRBJ2-7 | . | 14 | TRBV10-2 | . | CASSNPLKGNEQYF | TGCGCCAGCAGTAACCCCCTGAAGGGGAACGAGCAGTACTTC
TRBJ2-7 | . | 13 | TRBV10-3 | . | CAISGNRSYEQYF | TGTGCCATCAGTGGGAACAGGTCCTACGAGCAGTACTTC
TRBJ2-3 | . | 15 | TRBV19 | TRBD1 | CASSPGQGATDTQYF | TGTGCCAGTAGTCCCGGACAGGGGGCCACAGATACGCAGTATTTT
TRBJ1-5 | . | 14 | TRBV5-1 | . | CASCATRGYEPQHF | TGCGCCAGCTGTGCCACTAGAGGTTATGAGCCCCAGCATTTT
TRBJ1-2 | . | 14 | TRBV7-9 | TRBD1 | CASSPQGGSYGYTF | TGTGCCAGCAGTCCCCAGGGGGGCAGCTATGGCTACACCTTC
TRBJ2-7 | few | 13 | TRBV15 | . | CATSRDFNYEQYF | TGTGCCACCAGCAGAGATTTCAACTACGAGCAGTACTTC
TRBJ2-1 | . | 14 | TRBV6-4 | TRBD2 | CASSPSGSVYEQFF | TGTGCCAGCAGTCCTAGCGGGAGTGTCTATGAGCAGTTCTTC
TRBJ1-3 | few | 14 | TRBV5-1 | . | CASSLGPTADTIYF | TGCGCCAGCAGCTTGGGACCCACAGCGGACACCATATATTTT
TRBJ2-2 | . | 17 | TRBV2 | . | CASSVDEQGPNTGELFF | TGTGCCAGCAGCGTCGACGAACAGGGACCGAACACCGGGGAGCTGTTTTTT
TRBJ1-1 | few | 14 | TRBV6-6 | . | CASSFDSLNTEAFF | TGTGCCAGCAGTTTTGACAGCCTTAACACTGAAGCTTTCTTT
TRBJ2-7 | . | 12 | TRBV6-4 | . | CASKSPVYEQYF | TGTGCCAGCAAATCTCCGGTCTACGAGCAGTACTTC
TRBJ2-5 | . | 16 | TRBV9 | TRBD2 | CASSVGGGGSGETQYF | TGTGCCAGCAGCGTAGGTGGGGGGGGGAGTGGTGAGACCCAGTACTTC
TRBJ2-5 | . | 13 | TRBV28 | . | CASSGRSQETQYF | TGTGCCAGCAGTGGTAGGAGCCAAGAGACCCAGTACTTC
TRBJ2-5 | few | 12 | TRBV10-3 | TRBD2 | CAIGGGQETQYF | TGTGCCATCGGGGGAGGGCAAGAGACCCAGTACTTC
TRBJ2-3 | . | 16 | TRBV28 | TRBD2 | CASSLRRTSGTDTQYF | TGTGCCAGCAGTTTACGGAGGACTAGCGGCACAGATACGCAGTATTTT
TRBJ2-6 | . | 19 | TRBV10-3 | TRBD1 | CAISAPRGQGRSGANVLTF | TGTGCCATCAGTGCGCCTCGGGGACAGGGGCGCTCTGGGGCCAACGTCCTGACTTTC
TRBJ1-2 | . | 15 | TRBV5-8 | TRBD1 | CASISRDRHNYGYTF | TGTGCCAGCATTAGCCGGGACAGGCACAACTATGGCTACACCTTC
TRBJ1-2 | . | 15 | TRBV5-1 | TRBD1 | CASSLLPGQLHGYTF | TGCGCCAGCAGCTTACTTCCGGGACAGCTTCATGGCTACACCTTC